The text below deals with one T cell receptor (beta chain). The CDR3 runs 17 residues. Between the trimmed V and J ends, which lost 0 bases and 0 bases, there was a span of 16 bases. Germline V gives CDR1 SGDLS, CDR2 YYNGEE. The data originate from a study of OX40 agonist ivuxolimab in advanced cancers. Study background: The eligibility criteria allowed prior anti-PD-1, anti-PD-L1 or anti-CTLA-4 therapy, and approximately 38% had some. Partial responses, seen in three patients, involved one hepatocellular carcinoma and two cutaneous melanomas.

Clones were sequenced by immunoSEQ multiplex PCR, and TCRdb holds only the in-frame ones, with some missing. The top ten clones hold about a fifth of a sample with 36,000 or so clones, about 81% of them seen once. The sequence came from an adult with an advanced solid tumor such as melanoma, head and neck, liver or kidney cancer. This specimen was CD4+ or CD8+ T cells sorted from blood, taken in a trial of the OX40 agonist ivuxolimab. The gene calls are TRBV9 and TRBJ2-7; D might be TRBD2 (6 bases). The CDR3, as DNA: TGTGCCAGCAGCGTAGGGGTGGGAGGACCGAGCTCCTACGAGCAGTACTTC. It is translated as CASSVGVGGPSSYEQYF. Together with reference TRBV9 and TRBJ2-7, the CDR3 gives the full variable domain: DSGVTQTPKHLITATGQRVTLRCSPRSGDLSVYWYQQSLDQGLQFLIQYYNGEERAKGNILERFSAQQFPDLHSELNLSSLELGDSALYFCASSVGVGGPSSYEQYFGPGTRLTVT.